The sequence of this T cell receptor (beta chain) was determined in a study of cytomegalovirus exposure and HLA in healthy donors (dated by TCRdb to the late 2010s). About the full investigation: An earlier analysis of more than 550 of the donors reported about 300 Gb of sequence data and 100 million to 120 million unique TCR beta sequences obtained from 150 million to 200 million T cells. In an earlier analysis of over 550 of the donors, high-throughput TCR beta sequencing was used to judge whether each TCR beta V gene segment behaved as functional or pseudogenic. A separate validation cohort of over 95 different subjects was used in addition to the 666-subject first cohort. About five DR-DQ haplotypes were treated as single units for association and clustering because of strong linkage in the cohort. All discovery cohort repertoires had been generated on a single sequencing platform. Both class I and class II loci were covered by HLA typing, at four-digit resolution. Donor age, sex, ethnicity and CMV serostatus were compiled alongside the repertoire data. An early release that covered several hundred HLA-typed donors contained approximately 300 gigabases of sequencing data and 65 million to 100 million unique TCR sequences. On average, approximately 250,000 unique TCR beta nucleotide sequences were sequenced per donor among fewer than 500 genotyped donors of the cohort, with roughly 18% of those sequences being non-productive. High-throughput TCR immunosequencing, statistical association of individual TCRs with disease status, and machine learning were combined to predict cytomegalovirus infection status. A later genetic analysis took genome-wide SNP genotypes for 398 of the 666 donors and used that subset as a discovery cohort. Rather than drawing on any new phenotypic data, the later analysis identified candidate immune exposures from TCR beta sequences and the way those sequences occurred across donors. The number of typed donors differed by locus: about 620-640 for A, B, C, DRB1 and DQB1; 500 to 550 for DQA1; around 610 for DPA1; and about 470 for DPB1. The study used immunosequencing to profile the T cell repertoires of approximately 630 subjects and linked those repertoires to cytomegalovirus serostatus. The study aimed to test whether cataloging public T cell receptors could reveal signatures of past pathogen exposure. A later analysis re-examined previously published TCR beta repertoires from about 670 donors and added high-resolution HLA genotyping to investigate patterns of TCR occurrence. Of the 300 to 450 genotyped donors, about 80% fell in the genetic ancestry cluster associated with self-reported Caucasian donors. On the study overall, not on this receptor specifically: The authors suggested that the approach could potentially be extended to other disease states and immunological phenotypes. Most TCR sequences were observed very rarely across donors, whereas some public TCRs were present in many individuals. According to a later analysis, parvovirus B19, influenza, CMV and Epstein-Barr virus appeared linked to several top co-occurrence clusters. According to a later analysis, TCR association rates differed among HLA loci, with DRB1 alleles showing the most associated TCRs and HLA-C alleles showing the fewest. The sequencing pipeline was judged likely to have produced a cluster of highly shared sequence variants as a technical artifact. A few of the identified cytomegalovirus-associated TCR beta chains were confirmed in vitro to be specific for cytomegalovirus antigens. A further reported finding was that TCR beta sequences accurately predicted the HLA-A and HLA-B alleles for most subjects in the first cohort. A later analysis found that HLA-associated TCR beta chains were more clonally expanded and had lower generation probabilities than equally common non-associated chains. In a later genetic analysis, a missense DCLRE1C variant was associated with V-gene and J-gene trimming of TCR beta chains, and the association was replicated in an independent cohort. According to a later analysis, most CMV-associated TCR beta chains appeared to be HLA-restricted, and the HLA associations seemed to be driven largely by CMV exposure. In an earlier analysis of some 640 of the donors, most TCR beta V segments were observed in productive rearrangements about 87% or about 30% of the time, broadly matching IMGT annotations. Because HLA typing was unavailable for some donors at each locus, only the typed subset was used in association tests. Roughly uniform sequencing depth across donors was assumed in presence/absence analyses, although this assumption may not hold. Because counts were too low, around 18 rarely observed V segments, including chromosome 9 orphons, were left out of the earlier analysis of approximately 500 of the donors. The only immune exposure information available for the cohort was CMV serostatus. Assigning TCR associations to individual alleles was difficult when HLA alleles, especially DR and DQ, strongly co-occurred. In the study, 164 TCR beta chains were listed as associated with cytomegalovirus. The classifier was reported to diagnose cytomegalovirus status with high specificity and sensitivity in both the original and validation cohorts. The 87-base-pair reads could not distinguish some IMGT-functional V segments, including TRBV6-2 and TRBV6-3, so those segments were excluded. Linkage disequilibrium might explain the correlated functional status among segregating V segments, but an unknown experimental factor could not be excluded. In a later genetic analysis, fewer N-insertions in productive TCRs were reported among donors in an Asian-associated ancestry cluster than the approximately 630-donor mean. Only TCR beta chains were sequenced in this cohort, and the absence of alpha or paired-chain data limited detectable features. At a false discovery rate of 0.05, a later analysis linked under 20,000 TCR beta sequences to specific HLA alleles.

Compared with germline, V lacks 3 bases and J lacks 0 bases; bases without a gene match: 6. Looking up the germline V gene yields CDR1 LGHNA and CDR2 YSLEER. Spanning cysteine to phenylalanine, the CDR3 consists of 18 amino acids. Here the CDR3 DNA is all that survives: 54 bases in frame from base 1. The cohort consisted of more than 650 healthy bone marrow donors. At the time of sampling, every cohort member was nominally healthy, though immune exposures that went unrecorded were likely present. The donor tested CMV seropositive, placing the donor among the 250 to 350 seropositive members of the cohort. A peripheral blood sample was collected from each donor, and TCR beta sequencing was performed on peripheral blood mononuclear cells. Genomic DNA extraction from the blood cell samples was performed with the Qiagen DNeasy Blood Extraction Kit. Receptor amplification or capture employed the immunoSEQ multiplex PCR assay. The multiplex PCR relied on a mix of 60 forward primers for TCR Vbeta segments and 13 reverse primers for TCR Jbeta segments. A multiplex PCR assay on genomic DNA amplified the CDR3 region of rearranged TCR beta genes. On the Illumina HiSeq System, the amplified TCR beta libraries were sequenced as 87-base-pair reads. Per the original workflow: In a later analysis, about 80 million unique TCR beta chains were counted across the approximately 640 repertoires, and roughly 11 million of these chains were shared by at least two donors. A nearest-neighbor algorithm error-corrected the raw reads and collapsed the reads into unique sequences, merging closely related sequences to remove PCR and sequencing errors. V, D and J gene segments were assigned by aligning CDR3 sequences to IMGT reference sequences. For a sequence to be retained, a match of at least six nucleotides to both a V gene segment and a J gene segment was required. A rearrangement was called productive if the CDR3 had no stop codons and remained in frame with V and J, and every other rearrangement was called non-productive. CDR3 was defined by IMGT convention, running from the second conserved V-encoded cysteine to the conserved J-encoded phenylalanine. The earlier analysis of some 600 of the donors excluded sequences that lacked an unambiguous match to a single V gene segment. An earlier analysis of a few hundred of the donors classified V segments as functional when productive rearrangements were above 56.7% and as segregating when the standard deviation between donors was above 5%. A statistical classification framework was developed to diagnose cytomegalovirus status using the catalog of TCR beta chain sequences. In a later analysis, TCR nucleotide sequences were compared against IMGT/GENE-DB human TR gene sequences so that V and J genes could be assigned. In a later analysis, CDR3 sequences and most-parsimonious VDJ recombination scenarios were assigned using the TCRdist pipeline. In a later analysis, each TCR beta chain was defined by its CDR3 amino acid sequence together with its V-gene family, and reads lacking a unique V-gene family were excluded. As a way to deal with suspected cross-contamination and a sequencing artifact, a later analysis dropped 450 to 700 nucleotide sequences that were highly shared and had low generation probability. In a later analysis, a clonal expansion index was calculated for each public chain from normalized within-repertoire ranks of inferred template counts. In a later analysis, generation probabilities were computed with a VDJ recombination model fitted to out-of-frame rearrangements, and the resulting probabilities were checked against IGoR. In a later analysis, TCR-TCR, TCR-HLA and TCR-CMV co-occurrence was scored with hypergeometric tests, and a repertoire-size bias correction was applied to TCR pairs. In a later analysis, false discovery rates were estimated by permuting HLA or CMV assignments 20 times. In a later analysis, co-occurring TCRs were grouped with DBSCAN, and TCRdist sequence similarity was added when clustering was performed within HLA-allele-positive subsets. Repertoires with fewer than 30,000 or more than 120,000 public chains, plus five repertoires with anomalous nucleotide sharing, were excluded from co-occurrence clustering. Entries here come from immuneACCESS through TCRdb and include only in-frame sequences with V and J called. Some clones fail to appear in such tables; in the studies checked, an unresolved V gene covers under half of the shortfall, and the cause of the remainder is unknown. Clone size and V and J calls were adopted from that table, with D and trimming inferred from the DNA. Within this sample are nearly 110,000 clones, with about 81% of them counted one time only. The leading ten clones occupy approximately 2.6% of the sample.

This clone was counted between two and nine times. The antigen it recognizes is unknown. No base quality values were provided; no much bigger clone lies one nucleotide off. The V and J genes are TRBV4-3 and TRBJ2-6; 9 middle bases align to TRBD1. The sample consisted of PBMCs. The TCR originated in a male donor in good health and CMV-seropositive. The nucleotide sequence is TGCGCCAGCAGCCAGAACCGGGACAGGGCCTCTGGGGCCAACGTCCTGACTTTC. The resulting protein is CASSQNRDRASGANVLTF.